This T cell receptor (beta chain) derives from a study of CD8 T cells in Susac syndrome. TCR beta sequencing covered blood CD8+ and CD4+ T cells. It was healthy donors who served as the controls, matched for age and sex. TEMRA cells were FACS-enriched, unlike CD8+ and CD4+ T cells, which were negatively isolated. Random-hexamer reverse transcription was applied to 0.5 to 1 ug RNA. Amplification of TCR beta CDR3 used immunoSEQ multiplex PCR across 54 Vbeta and 13 Jbeta. From the immunoSEQ multiplex PCR reads, TCRdb called clonotypes with MiXCR, one entry per CDR3 protein. The data contain roughly 120,000 distinct CDR3 sequences, roughly 92% of them singletons. In this sample, this clonotype turned up once. The material sequenced was CD4+ T cells from PBMCs. The receptor's source is a human donor in good health.

The CDR3 reads CASSLGGPTSYEQYF. CDR3 nucleotide sequence: TGTGCCAGCAGCTTAGGCGGACCCACTTCCTACGAGCAGTACTTC. The J gene is TRBJ2-7, the V gene TRBV7-8; D is unclear. Trimming cost V 1 base and J 1 base, with 11 bases left between them. The CDR3 has 15 amino acids. Germline CDR1 is SGHVS and CDR2 is FQNEAQ.